The rows below give T cell receptor beta chains drawn from one sample of a study of monozygotic twins with inflammatory bowel disease. TCRdb re-called the 5' RACE reads, yielding one record per CDR3 amino acid sequence without DNA. The ten most abundant clones cover around 2.5% of a sample with about 140,000 distinct CDR3 sequences. The sample taken for sequencing was blood. These receptor sequences come from a human donor with ulcerative colitis or Crohn's disease, or a healthy co-twin of an affected twin (not recorded which). Each CDR3 is given with its conserved first and last residue. Fields, in order: J gene, V gene, CDR3 protein.

j_call: TRBJ1-5
v_call: TRBV9
cdr3_aa: CASSGGGLDSQPQHF

j_call: TRBJ2-1
v_call: TRBV7-2
cdr3_aa: CASSFDSGGYNEQFF

j_call: TRBJ1-4
v_call: TRBV7-8
cdr3_aa: CASSKPGVANEKLFF

j_call: TRBJ2-7
v_call: TRBV20-1
cdr3_aa: CSAESSGSSYEQYF

j_call: TRBJ1-6
v_call: TRBV20-1
cdr3_aa: CSARDLGVRSSPLHF

j_call: TRBJ1-1
v_call: TRBV5-4
cdr3_aa: CASSLGTGGGTEAFF

j_call: TRBJ2-1
v_call: TRBV6-2/TRBV6-3
cdr3_aa: CASRGPPGYNEQFF

j_call: TRBJ1-4
v_call: TRBV30
cdr3_aa: CAWSVPGTVINEKLFF

j_call: TRBJ2-5
v_call: TRBV7-3
cdr3_aa: CASSAEFRETQYF

j_call: TRBJ2-1
v_call: TRBV18
cdr3_aa: CASSSNRDNLGNEQFF

j_call: TRBJ1-4
v_call: TRBV4-3
cdr3_aa: CASSQGPLVGNNEKLFF

j_call: TRBJ1-1
v_call: TRBV5-1
cdr3_aa: CASSVPRGNTEAFF

j_call: TRBJ2-5
v_call: TRBV18
cdr3_aa: CASSPPPGGETQYF

j_call: TRBJ2-1
v_call: TRBV7-9
cdr3_aa: CASSPYGTNSIYEQFF

j_call: TRBJ2-5
v_call: TRBV5-8
cdr3_aa: CASSTQGRETQYF

j_call: TRBJ2-7
v_call: TRBV6-5
cdr3_aa: CASSWGGTGGYEQYF

j_call: TRBJ2-5
v_call: TRBV6-2/TRBV6-3
cdr3_aa: CASSELGQGLGLRSTQYF